Following are 31 T cell receptor beta chains from one sample sequenced in a study of cytomegalovirus exposure and HLA in healthy donors. TCRdb's table, derived via immunoSEQ multiplex PCR, lists solely in-frame clones and lacks some. This repertoire shows 110,000 to 150,000 clones, roughly nine tenths found once; its top ten account for approximately 10%. The sequenced sample was PBMCs. The receptor set was obtained from a woman aged 18-29 years in good health and CMV-seropositive.

The V and J genes are TRBV7-3 and TRBJ1-6; D not resolved. Germline CDR1 reads SGHTA; CDR2 reads FQGTGA. V was trimmed by 2 bases and J by 11 bases, leaving 10 bases between them. The CDR3 totals 13 residues. The CDR3 sequence: CASSLQSGTPLHF. The CDR3 DNA reads TGTGCCAGCAGCTTACAATCGGGGACACCCCTCCACTTT.

The table lists this clone with a few counts. V and J are TRBV5-4 and TRBJ2-7, with D possibly matching TRBD1 (5 bases). V lost 1 base, J lost 3 bases, and 8 bases lay in between. CDR3 length equals 13 residues. Germline CDR1 SGHNT, CDR2 YYREEE (reference sequence). Here the CDR3 DNA reads TGTGCCAGCAGCTTGCCAGGGAACTACGAGCAGTACTTC. The encoded protein is CASSLPGNYEQYF.

The genes are TRBV11-2 and TRBJ1-1, with D possibly being TRBD1 (5 bases). The CDR3 spans 16 residues. CDR1 and CDR2 from the germline V gene are SGHAT and FQNNGV. The ends were cut back, 1 base at V and 6 bases at J, with 18 bases in the middle. CDR3: CASSLGPSPGFPEAFF. The CDR3 nucleotides are TGTGCCAGCAGCTTAGGTCCTTCACCAGGGTTCCCTGAAGCTTTCTTT.

The rearrangement links TRBV30 to TRBJ1-4; D is possibly TRBD1 (6 bases). CDR1 and CDR2 from the germline V gene are GTSNPN and SVGIG (reference sequence). The CDR3 runs 13 residues. V was cut by 5 bases and J by 4 bases, with 11 bases left in between. CDR3 in amino acids: CAWAGAINEKLFF. The CDR3, as DNA: TGTGCCTGGGCAGGGGCGATTAATGAAAAACTGTTTTTT.

The chain is built from TRBV4-1 and TRBJ2-5; 11 nucleotides align to TRBD1. V trimming: 6 bases; J trimming: 2 bases; junction bases outside the gene matches: 2. The CDR3 extends over 14 amino acids. CDR1 and CDR2 from the germline V gene are MGHRA and YSYEKL. The CDR3 spells CASRRDRGQETQYF. The DNA of the CDR3 is TGCGCCAGCAGGCGGGACAGGGGGCAAGAGACCCAGTACTTC.

This clone was counted once. J is TRBJ1-5 and V is TRBV10-1, with D uncertain. Trimming removed 6 bases from V and 4 bases from J, with 7 bases in between. The V gene's germline CDR1 is WNHNN and CDR2 SYGVQD (reference sequence). The CDR3 extends over 12 amino acids. CDR3 protein: CASSAGNQPQHF. The CDR3 bases are TGCGCCAGCAGCGCGGGGAATCAGCCCCAGCATTTT.

This clone has more than one count but fewer than ten. The V and J genes are TRBV7-8 and TRBJ1-2, with 8 bases that match TRBD1. Trimming at V came to 5 bases and at J to 7 bases, leaving 9 bases not matched to a gene. Germline V gene sequence: CDR1 SGHVS, CDR2 FQNEAQ. The CDR3 runs to 14 residues. DNA of the CDR3: TGTGCCAGCAGCCCGCGACAGGGGATGGTTGGCTACACCTTC. Amino acids: CASSPRQGMVGYTF. The variable domain in full, with the rest retrieved from reference TRBV7-8 and TRBJ1-2, is GAGVSQSPRYKVAKRGQDVALRCDPISGHVSLFWYQQALGQGPEFLTYFQNEAQLDKSGLPSDRFFAERPEGSVSTLKIQRTQQEDSAVYLCASSPRQGMVGYTFGSGTRLTVV.

This chain joins TRBV11-2 and TRBJ1-3, with D unclear. V was shortened by 0 bases and J by 0 bases, with 3 bases between the two germline ends. The CDR3 loop spans 14 amino acids. The germline V gene has CDR1 SGHAT and CDR2 FQNNGV. CDR3 in amino acids: CASSLDNSGNTIYF. CDR3 bases: TGTGCCAGCAGCTTAGACAACTCTGGAAACACCATATATTTT. The whole variable domain, filled in from reference TRBV11-2 and TRBJ1-3, reads EAGVAQSPRYKIIEKRQSVAFWCNPISGHATLYWYQQILGQGPKLLIQFQNNGVVDDSQLPKDRFSAERLKGVDSTLKIQPAKLEDSAVYLCASSLDNSGNTIYFGEGSWLTVV.

This chain joins TRBV10-1 and TRBJ2-2; 9 positions match TRBD1. The germline gives CDR1 WNHNN, CDR2 SYGVQD (reference sequence). The CDR3 contains 15 residues. Trimming at V came to 3 bases and at J to 7 bases, leaving 6 bases not matched to a gene. CDR3 bases: TGCGCCAGCAGTGAAAACAGGGGGCTTGTCGGGGAGCTGTTTTTT. This gives the protein CASSENRGLVGELFF.

The V gene is TRBV29-1, the J gene TRBJ1-1; TRBD1 might be the D (5 bases). The ends were cut back, 4 bases at V and 4 bases at J, with 10 bases in the middle. Germline V gene lookup returns CDR1 SQVTM and CDR2 ANQGSEA. The CDR3 has 12 amino acids. The CDR3 is CSVARGGTEAFF. In nucleotides, the CDR3 is TGCAGCGTTGCGAGGGGAGGCACTGAAGCTTTCTTT.

The chain joins TRBV7-2 to TRBJ2-1; TRBD2 agrees at 13 bases. This CDR3 spans 18 amino acids. The V and J ends lost 3 bases and 10 bases, in that order; junction bases with no gene match: 15. The germline gives CDR1 SGHTA, CDR2 FQGNSA. DNA for the CDR3: TGTGCCAGCAGCTTCGGGGGACTAGCGGGGCCACGCCCTGGGGAGCAGTTCTTC. It specifies CASSFGGLAGPRPGEQFF.

V gene TRBV2 combines with J gene TRBJ2-7; D uncertain. With 6 bases removed from V and 4 bases from J, the gap between germline ends came to 7 bases. The CDR3 length is 11 residues. CDR1 is SNHLY and CDR2 is FYNNEI in the germline V gene. The CDR3, as DNA: TGTGCCAGCAGGGAACCATACGAGCAGTACTTC. Encoded protein: CASREPYEQYF.

J is TRBJ2-6 and V is TRBV7-6; possibly TRBD1 for D (5 bases). Trimming took off 5 bases at V and 1 base at J, with 12 bases between the two ends. Looked up from germline, CDR1 is SGHVS and CDR2 is FNYEAQ. The CDR3 spans 16 residues. This CDR3 reads CASSPLQGSGANVLTF. The CDR3 nucleotides are TGTGCCAGCAGCCCTCTCCAGGGATCTGGGGCCAACGTCCTGACTTTC.

The chain uses TRBV11-2 and TRBJ2-7, with 11 positions matching TRBD2. With 4 bases clipped from V and 3 bases from J, the junction kept 5 bases outside the gene matches. There are 15 residues in the CDR3. Germline loops: CDR1 SGHAT, CDR2 FQNNGV. DNA for the CDR3: TGTGCCAGCAGCTACTCGACTAGCGGGATCTACGAGCAGTACTTC. Residues: CASSYSTSGIYEQYF.

This clone appeared once. The V and J genes are TRBV5-1 and TRBJ2-7, with D perhaps matching TRBD1 (5 bases). V shed 7 bases and J shed 1 base, with 15 bases lying between them. The germline V gene has CDR1 SGHRS and CDR2 YFSETQ. The CDR3 extends over 14 amino acids. The CDR3 sequence: CASELSTGSYEQYF. CDR3 bases: TGCGCCAGCGAATTAAGTACAGGTTCCTACGAGCAGTACTTC.

The chain recombines TRBV7-8 with TRBJ2-4; a possible D gene is TRBD2 (5 bases). The CDR3 runs to 16 residues. Germline V lookup: CDR1 SGHVS, CDR2 FQNEAQ. Trimming left V 1 base short and J 0 bases short, with 10 bases between. CDR3 sequence: CASSLETTLAKNIQYF. Here the CDR3 DNA reads TGTGCCAGCAGCTTAGAGACTACACTAGCCAAAAACATTCAGTACTTC. The whole variable domain, filled in from reference TRBV7-8 and TRBJ2-4, reads GAGVSQSPRYKVAKRGQDVALRCDPISGHVSLFWYQQALGQGPEFLTYFQNEAQLDKSGLPSDRFFAERPEGSVSTLKIQRTQQEDSAVYLCASSLETTLAKNIQYFGAGTRLSVL.

The genes are TRBV7-7 and TRBJ1-1; TRBD1 is a possible D gene (5 bases). V lost 5 bases and J lost 1, with 8 bases in between. Germline V gives CDR1 SSHAT, CDR2 FNYEAQ (reference sequence). The CDR3 loop spans 13 amino acids. CDR3 in amino acids: CASSEQENTEAFF. The DNA for the CDR3 is TGTGCCAGCAGCGAACAGGAGAACACTGAAGCTTTCTTT.

The chain combines TRBV5-4 with TRBJ1-2; D remains ambiguous. CDR1 is SGHNT, CDR2 YYREEE, per germline (reference sequence). V was shortened by 1 base and J by 5 bases, with 12 bases between the two germline ends. This CDR3 spans 14 amino acids. The CDR3, as DNA: TGTGCCAGCAGCTTGCTGGGCAGGTTTTATGGCTACACCTTC. Protein sequence: CASSLLGRFYGYTF.

The chain recombines TRBV11-2 with TRBJ2-7; D is unclear. Germline V gene sequence: CDR1 SGHAT, CDR2 FQNNGV. This CDR3 contains 12 residues. V lost 5 bases, J lost 5 bases, and 10 bases lay in between. The CDR3: CASSLTQDEQYF. The DNA of the CDR3 is TGTGCCAGCAGCCTAACCCAGGACGAGCAGTACTTC.

This clone was seen just once. The chain uses TRBV6-4 and TRBJ1-1; 9 bases fit TRBD1. Germline CDR1 and CDR2: MRHNA and SNTAGT. With V trimmed by 6 bases and J by 5 bases, 10 bases remained unmatched. The CDR3 runs to 15 residues. CDR3 nucleotides: TGTGCCAGCAGGCCCGGACAGGGGTGGGATACTGAAGCTTTCTTT. Translating it yields CASRPGQGWDTEAFF.

The V call is TRBV29-1, the J call TRBJ2-7; D call uncertain. V shed 2 bases and J shed 0 bases, with 11 bases lying between them. CDR1 is SQVTM, CDR2 ANQGSEA, per germline. The CDR3 loop spans 14 amino acids. CDR3 sequence (DNA): TGCAGCGTTGAATGGGCCAGTGACTCCTACGAGCAGTACTTC. It specifies CSVEWASDSYEQYF.

V gene TRBV5-1 combines with J gene TRBJ2-2; 8 bases align to TRBD1. The J segment lost 0 bases and the V segment lost 7 bases, leaving 5 bases of the junction unmatched. The CDR3 contains 15 residues. Germline loops: CDR1 SGHRS, CDR2 YFSETQ. As DNA, the CDR3 is TGCGCCAGCCGAAAACAGGGGGCGAACACCGGGGAGCTGTTTTTT. Translation: CASRKQGANTGELFF.

The J gene is TRBJ1-5, the V gene TRBV10-2; D is uncertain. The CDR3 runs 15 residues. V was shortened by 4 bases and J by 2 bases, with 12 bases between the two germline ends. CDR1 is WSHSY, CDR2 SAAADI, per germline. DNA for the CDR3: TGCGCCAGCAGTGCGGGAATCGGGGGCAATCAGCCCCAGCATTTT. It yields the protein CASSAGIGGNQPQHF.

The chain couples TRBV19 to TRBJ1-5; D might be TRBD1 (6 bases). This CDR3 is 17 amino acids long. The germline gives CDR1 LNHDA, CDR2 SQIVND (reference sequence). V lost 7 bases to trimming and J lost 2 bases, with 21 bases between them. CDR3 residues: CASTPLGASRGNQPQHF. DNA for the CDR3: TGTGCCAGTACCCCATTGGGGGCCAGCCGGGGCAATCAGCCCCAGCATTTT.

The CDR3 sequence is CASSQGRRQPQHF. DNA for the CDR3: TGTGCCAGCAGCCAGGGGCGGCGCCAGCCCCAGCATTTT. The chain combines TRBV11-2 with TRBJ1-5, with a possible D match to TRBD1 (6 bases). CDR3 length: 13 amino acids. The V gene's germline CDR1 is SGHAT and CDR2 FQNNGV. V was trimmed by 5 bases and J by 7 bases, leaving 12 bases between them.

CDR3 region: CARPISGRGANYGYTF. The CDR3 DNA sequence: TGTGCCAGGCCCATCAGTGGGAGGGGCGCTAACTATGGCTACACCTTC. The rearrangement uses TRBV19 and TRBJ1-2; a possible D gene is TRBD1 (5 bases). V lost 9 bases to trimming and J lost 0 bases, with 20 bases between them. In germline, CDR1 is LNHDA, CDR2 SQIVND (reference sequence). The CDR3 spans 16 residues.

The rearrangement uses TRBV28 and TRBJ2-1, with 10 bases fitting TRBD2. CDR3 size: 18 residues. Per germline, CDR1 MDHEN and CDR2 SYDVKM. V lost 2 bases, J lost 4 bases, and 11 bases stayed unmatched. CDR3 region: CASSLRTKVLAGYNEQFF. The CDR3 DNA reads TGTGCCAGCAGTTTACGGACCAAGGTACTAGCGGGGTACAATGAGCAGTTCTTC.

V and J are TRBV23-1 and TRBJ1-6, with D tentatively TRBD1 (6 bases). TRBV23-1 is placed among ORFs of uncertain function. V lost 0 bases and J lost 2, with 11 bases in between. This CDR3 is built from 17 residues. CDR3 sequence reads: CASSQSSGTTYNSPLHF. The CDR3 DNA reads as TGCGCCAGCAGTCAATCCTCCGGGACAACCTATAATTCACCCCTCCACTTT.

This chain connects TRBV6-5 to TRBJ2-7, with 7 bases aligning to TRBD2. This CDR3 has 11 residues. V gave up 6 bases and J gave up 5 bases; unmatched junction bases: 1. The germline CDR1 and CDR2 sequences are MNHEY and SVGAGI. This chain's CDR3 is CASSRGDEQYF. CDR3 in DNA: TGTGCCAGCAGCCGGGGGGACGAGCAGTACTTC.

The V call is TRBV5-4, the J call TRBJ2-1; TRBD2 matches 9 bases. CDR1 and CDR2 (germline): SGHNT, YYREEE (reference sequence). Trimming removed 6 bases from V and 7 bases from J; junction bases left unmatched: 8. The CDR3 has 14 amino acids. CDR3 sequence (DNA): TGTGCCAGCACCGAGCGGGGGGCCCTTAATGAGCAGTTCTTC. Translating it yields CASTERGALNEQFF.

J is TRBJ2-7 and V is TRBV5-5, with a weak D call TRBD1 (6 bases). Germline loops: CDR1 SGHKS, CDR2 YYEKEE (reference sequence). V shed 5 bases and J shed 3 bases, with 9 bases lying between them. This CDR3 is built from 12 residues. The CDR3 spells CASRGTNYEQYF. In nucleotides, the CDR3 is TGTGCCAGCAGGGGGACAAACTACGAGCAGTACTTC.